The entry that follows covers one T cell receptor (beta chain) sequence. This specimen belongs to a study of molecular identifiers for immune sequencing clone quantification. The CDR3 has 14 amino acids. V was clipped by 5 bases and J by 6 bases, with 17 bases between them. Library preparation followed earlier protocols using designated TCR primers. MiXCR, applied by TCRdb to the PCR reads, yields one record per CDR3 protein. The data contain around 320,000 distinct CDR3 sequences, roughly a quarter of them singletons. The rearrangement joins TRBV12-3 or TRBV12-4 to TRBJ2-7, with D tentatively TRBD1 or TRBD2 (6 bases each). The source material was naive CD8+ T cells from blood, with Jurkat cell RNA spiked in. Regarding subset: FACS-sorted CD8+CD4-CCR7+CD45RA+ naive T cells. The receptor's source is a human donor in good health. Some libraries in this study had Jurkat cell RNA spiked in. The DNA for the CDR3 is TGTGCCAGCAGTCCTTCCTGGGGGGCGCGCGAGCAGTACTTC. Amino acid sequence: CASSPSWGAREQYF.